This TCR beta chain appears in the sequencing data of a study of OX40 agonist ivuxolimab in advanced cancers. Overall study: Two patients with cutaneous melanoma and one with hepatocellular carcinoma, three in total, showed partial responses.

The protocol was immunoSEQ multiplex PCR, while the TCRdb copy is restricted to in-frame clones and leaves out a portion. The profile shows 70,000 to 95,000 clones, roughly 93% of them singletons. This CDR3 comprises 15 residues. Trimming left V 5 bases short and J 3 bases short, with 17 bases between. In germline, CDR1 is MNHEY, CDR2 SMNVEV (reference sequence). Here the sequenced sample was CD4+ or CD8+ T cells sorted from blood, taken in a trial of the OX40 agonist ivuxolimab. This TCR came from an adult with an advanced solid tumor such as melanoma, head and neck, liver or kidney cancer. The V call is TRBV27, the J call TRBJ2-7; no firm D call. In DNA form, the CDR3 reads TGTGCCAGCAGTCCGACTCCAGCGTACTACTACGAGCAGTACTTC. Amino acids: CASSPTPAYYYEQYF.